This TCR beta chain stems from a study of beta chain features in type 1 diabetes. General study findings and limits: Possible PCR preference for shorter templates applied equally to patients and controls. Within each of all four CD4+ subsets, Type 1 diabetes patients had TCRB CDR3s that were moderately but significantly shorter. Patients with type 1 diabetes carried fewer insertions and had more deletions at their VDJ junctions.

This clone was observed a handful of times. Its specificity is not known. V lost 3 bases, J lost 4 bases, and 15 bases lay in between. The CDR3 contains 15 residues. Germline CDR1 KGHSH, CDR2 LQKENI. Every bit of the isolated RNA underwent reverse transcription, so sequencing read expressed TCRB transcripts. Assay: immunoSEQ multiplex PCR; the TCRdb copy retains only in-frame clones and omits some. The sample carries more than 300,000 clones, less than 9.5% recorded once. The material sequenced was central memory CD4+ T cells from blood. The rearrangement uses TRBV18 and TRBJ1-2; TRBD1 is a possible D gene (5 bases). The TCR sequence derives from a woman between 18 and 29 years old in good health. As DNA, the CDR3 is TGTGCCAGCTCACCGGTCGAGGGACCGAGCTATGGCTACACCTTC. Its protein is CASSPVEGPSYGYTF.